Presented here are 30 T cell receptor beta chains from one specimen sequenced in a study of memory CD4+ T cells and cytomegalovirus serostatus. Single viable CD3+CD4+CD8-CD45RO+ cells were sorted as the memory CD4+ T cells. The method was immunoSEQ multiplex PCR; TCRdb's version includes in-frame clones alone and lacks a portion of them. Here the sample spans about 75,000 clones, around 78% being singletons. The sequenced material came from memory CD4+ T cells from blood. Every receptor here comes from an adult in good health and CMV-seropositive.

The J gene is TRBJ2-6, the V gene TRBV19; 9 bases match TRBD1. Trimming at V came to 6 bases and at J to 0 bases, leaving 6 bases not matched to a gene. The CDR3 is 17 amino acids. Germline V lookup: CDR1 LNHDA, CDR2 SQIVND (reference sequence). CDR3 nucleotides: TGTGCCAGTAGGGACCCGGACAGGGGCTCTGGGGCCAACGTCCTGACTTTC. Protein product: CASRDPDRGSGANVLTF.

The count of this clone is one. J is TRBJ1-1 and V is TRBV5-1; D not resolved. The CDR3 has 13 residues. Germline CDR1 reads SGHRS; CDR2 reads YFSETQ. V was cut by 2 bases and J by 5 bases, with 10 bases left in between. This CDR3 is CASSLNSMTEAFF. In nucleotides, the CDR3 is TGCGCCAGCAGCTTAAACTCAATGACTGAAGCTTTCTTT.

In its sample, this clone was seen once. The genes are TRBV27 and TRBJ1-5; D gene unclear. The ends were cut back, 6 bases at V and 1 base at J, with 10 bases in the middle. The CDR3 is 14 residues long. From germline, CDR1 is MNHEY and CDR2 SMNVEV (reference sequence). CDR3 amino acids: CASRSLLSNQPQHF. The CDR3 DNA follows: TGTGCCAGCAGGTCGCTTTTAAGCAATCAGCCCCAGCATTTT.

The J gene is TRBJ1-2, the V gene TRBV9; 7 bases match TRBD1. J lost 0 bases, V lost 4 bases, and 3 bases had no gene match. CDR3 length: 14 amino acids. The germline gives CDR1 SGDLS, CDR2 YYNGEE. The DNA of the CDR3 is TGTGCCAGCAGCCCCGGGACAGCTAACTATGGCTACACCTTC. Its protein product is CASSPGTANYGYTF. Full variable domain (remainder filled in from reference TRBV9 and TRBJ1-2): DSGVTQTPKHLITATGQRVTLRCSPRSGDLSVYWYQQSLDQGLQFLIQYYNGEERAKGNILERFSAQQFPDLHSELNLSSLELGDSALYFCASSPGTANYGYTFGSGTRLTVV.

This clone was counted between two and nine times. The CDR3: CASSPGAGGGYEQYF. For the CDR3, the DNA is TGTGCCAGCAGCCCAGGGGCAGGGGGCGGTTACGAGCAGTACTTC. V and J are TRBV7-9 and TRBJ2-7, with 8 nucleotides matching TRBD1. This CDR3 contains 15 residues. Unmatched junction bases numbered 10, after V lost 5 bases and J lost 4 bases. Per the germline V gene, CDR1 is SEHNR and CDR2 is FQNEAQ (reference sequence).

V gene TRBV5-1 combines with J gene TRBJ1-3; D is unresolved. The germline CDR1 and CDR2 sequences are SGHRS and YFSETQ. Deletions cut 0 bases from V and 2 bases from J, with 9 bases between. CDR3 length: 15 amino acids. The CDR3 nucleotides read TGCGCCAGCAGCTTGGATGGGCAGGCTGGAAACACCATATATTTT. It specifies CASSLDGQAGNTIYF.

With respect to this clone: The CDR3 carries no conserved terminal phenylalanine or tryptophan, so it likely arises from a read error. It is unclear where the CDR3 begins or ends on the DNA, so no DNA is shown, and the CDR3 is as TCRdb lists it. CDR3 in amino acids: CASNPTGG. The chain combines TRBV3-2 with TRBJ2-3; TRBD2 is taken as the D call from the table, unchecked against the DNA. TRBV3-2 is annotated as a pseudogene. 8 amino acids form the CDR3, both terminal residues included.

This clone occurred a few times. The chain links TRBV7-9 to TRBJ2-5; no reliable D call. The CDR3 has 11 amino acids. V was cut by 4 bases and J by 4 bases, with 4 bases left in between. Per the germline V gene, CDR1 is SEHNR and CDR2 is FQNEAQ (reference sequence). The chain's CDR3 is CASSSIETQYF. In DNA form, the CDR3 reads TGTGCCAGCAGCTCAATAGAGACCCAGTACTTC.

CDR3 protein: CASSLGSGRETQYF. In nucleotides, the CDR3 is TGCGCCAGCAGCTTGGGCAGCGGGAGAGAGACCCAGTACTTC. The V call is TRBV5-1, the J call TRBJ2-5; 8 nucleotides match TRBD2. The trim removed 0 bases at V and 4 bases at J, leaving 2 bases unmatched. The CDR3 runs 14 residues. Germline V gene sequence: CDR1 SGHRS, CDR2 YFSETQ.

This clone was counted a few times. The chain has TRBV5-6 and TRBJ1-2; the D is unclear. The germline CDR1 and CDR2 sequences are SGHDT and YYEEEE. CDR3 length: 13 residues. The V end lost 4 bases, the J end lost 0 bases, and 7 bases lay between the germline ends. The CDR3 DNA follows: TGTGCCAGCAGCCCCGACACTAACTATGGCTACACCTTC. Translating gives CASSPDTNYGYTF. Full variable domain (outside the CDR3, taken from reference TRBV5-6 and TRBJ1-2): DAGVTQSPTHLIKTRGQQVTLRCSPKSGHDTVSWYQQALGQGPQFIFQYYEEEERQRGNFPDRFSGHQFPNYSSELNVNALLLGDSALYLCASSPDTNYGYTFGSGTRLTVV.

The chain carries TRBV15 and TRBJ2-3, with a tentative D call TRBD1 (6 bases). The germline V gene has CDR1 LNHNV and CDR2 YYDKDF (reference sequence). CDR3 length: 15 residues. The germline V and J ends were trimmed by 1 base and 4 bases, with 12 bases remaining between them. This CDR3 reads CATSRGNRQADTQYF. As DNA, the CDR3 is TGTGCCACCAGCAGAGGAAATAGACAGGCAGATACGCAGTATTTT.

The chain combines TRBV29-1 with TRBJ1-4; possibly TRBD1 for D (5 bases). CDR3 size: 14 residues. Germline CDR1 SQVTM, CDR2 ANQGSEA. As DNA, the CDR3 is TGCGGGGCCACGGGAAGGGCCCCTCGAGAAAAACTGTTTTTT. Amino acids: CGATGRAPREKLFF.

This clone was detected once. The rearrangement links TRBV5-6 to TRBJ1-2; tentatively, D is TRBD1 (6 bases). In germline, CDR1 is SGHDT, CDR2 YYEEEE. The CDR3 loop spans 13 amino acids. Trimming shortened V by 1 base and J by 6 bases, and 10 bases separated the two germline ends. The CDR3 nucleotides read TGTGCCAGCAGCTTGCGACAGGACGATGGCTACACCTTC. Translating gives CASSLRQDDGYTF. Variable domain in full (rest from reference TRBV5-6 and TRBJ1-2): DAGVTQSPTHLIKTRGQQVTLRCSPKSGHDTVSWYQQALGQGPQFIFQYYEEEERQRGNFPDRFSGHQFPNYSSELNVNALLLGDSALYLCASSLRQDDGYTFGSGTRLTVV.

The CDR3 DNA sequence: TGTGCCAGCAGTTCAGGGGGGTCAGGCACAGATACGCAGTATTTT. Translation: CASSSGGSGTDTQYF. This sequence joins TRBV28 and TRBJ2-3; D is possibly TRBD1 (7 bases). The CDR3 totals 15 residues. Germline CDR1 MDHEN, CDR2 SYDVKM. V gave up 4 bases and J gave up 1 base, with 12 bases separating them.

V is TRBV11-2 and J is TRBJ1-1, with 8 bases fitting TRBD1. The CDR3 is made up of 16 amino acids. V trimming: 3 bases; J trimming: 0 bases; junction bases outside the gene matches: 6. Germline assignment: CDR1 SGHAT and CDR2 FQNNGV. The CDR3 region has the DNA TGTGCCAGCAGCTTCGGACAGGGTGATATGAACACTGAAGCTTTCTTT. It encodes CASSFGQGDMNTEAFF.

About this clone: Here the CDR3 omits its conserved ending phenylalanine or tryptophan, so a read error is the likely source. The chain combines TRBV6-1 with TRBJ2-7; TRBD2 might be the D (5 bases). CDR3 length: 14 amino acids. V was clipped by 2 bases and J by 2 bases, with 10 bases between them. Per germline, CDR1 MNHNS and CDR2 SASEGT. As DNA, the CDR3 is TGTGCCAGCAGTGAAAATGGGAGACCCTACGAGCAGTACGCC. Encoded protein: CASSENGRPYEQYA.

The rearrangement links TRBV29-1 to TRBJ2-4; maybe TRBD1 (5 bases). Germline-derived CDR1 and CDR2 are SQVTM and ANQGSEA. The CDR3 spans 11 residues. V was clipped by 0 bases and J by 14 bases, with 11 bases between them. The CDR3 DNA reads TGCAGCGTTGAAGAAGGACACAATGAGTACTTC. Residues: CSVEEGHNEYF. The complete variable domain, with remaining parts taken from reference TRBV29-1 and TRBJ2-4, reads SAVISQKPSRDICQRGTSLTIQCQVDSQVTMMFWYRQQPGQSLTLIATANQGSEATYESGFVIDKFPISRPNLTFSTLTVSNMSPEDSSIYLCSVEEGHNEYFGAGTRLSVL.

The genes are TRBV29-1 and TRBJ2-5, with D maybe TRBD2 (6 bases). The CDR3 is made up of 14 amino acids. V lost 6 bases and J 5 bases, leaving 19 bases between the germline ends. Germline V gene sequence: CDR1 SQVTM, CDR2 ANQGSEA. CDR3 coding DNA: TGCAGCGTAACAACCGGGACGGAGGGCGAGACCCAGTACTTC. It encodes CSVTTGTEGETQYF. Complete variable domain (other parts from reference TRBV29-1 and TRBJ2-5): SAVISQKPSRDICQRGTSLTIQCQVDSQVTMMFWYRQQPGQSLTLIATANQGSEATYESGFVIDKFPISRPNLTFSTLTVSNMSPEDSSIYLCSVTTGTEGETQYFGPGTRLLVL.

The genes are TRBV28 and TRBJ2-1, with 10 bases lining up with TRBD2. CDR1 and CDR2 from the germline V gene are MDHEN and SYDVKM. This CDR3 has 16 amino acids. With 7 bases clipped from V and 8 bases from J, the junction kept 14 bases outside the gene matches. The DNA of the CDR3 is TGTGCCAGCACCGCAAGCGTTAGCGGGGGGTTCTATGAGCAGTTCTTC. It encodes CASTASVSGGFYEQFF.

V gene TRBV28 combines with J gene TRBJ1-1; D is ambiguous. The CDR3 loop spans 11 amino acids. V lost 11 bases and J lost 3, with 10 bases in between. The germline V gene has CDR1 MDHEN and CDR2 SYDVKM. DNA of the CDR3: TGTGCCGTGGAGGGTCACACTGAAGCTTTCTTT. This gives the protein CAVEGHTEAFF.

CDR3 region: CASMTSSRSYNEQFF. CDR3 sequence (DNA): TGTGCCAGCATGACTAGCTCACGATCCTACAATGAGCAGTTCTTC. The chain is built from TRBV19 and TRBJ2-1, with 7 nucleotides matching TRBD2. CDR3 length: 15 residues. Germline V lookup: CDR1 LNHDA, CDR2 SQIVND (reference sequence). Germline trimming cut 9 bases from V and 1 base from J; bases unmatched to any gene: 9.

V usage is TRBV28 and J usage is TRBJ1-5, with D possibly matching TRBD1 (6 bases). The length of the CDR3 is 14 residues. The germline V gene has CDR1 MDHEN and CDR2 SYDVKM. Trimming took off 7 bases at V and 6 bases at J, with 16 bases between the two ends. The CDR3: CASIPQQGAQPQHF. In DNA form, the CDR3 reads TGTGCCAGCATACCCCAACAGGGTGCTCAGCCCCAGCATTTT.

There are a few counts of this clone. The chain employs TRBV5-4 and TRBJ1-1; tentatively, D is TRBD1 (6 bases). The CDR3 spans 15 residues. Germline values: CDR1 SGHNT, CDR2 YYREEE (reference sequence). V was cut by 4 bases and J by 1 base, with 14 bases left in between. The CDR3 nucleotides are TGTGCCAGCAGCGCCTTACAGGGTTCGAACACTGAAGCTTTCTTT. This translates into CASSALQGSNTEAFF.

This clone showed up just a few times. The chain joins TRBV19 to TRBJ2-7; TRBD1 agrees at 7 bases. CDR3 length: 14 residues. J was trimmed by 5 bases and V by 1 base; bases with no gene match: 5. Germline V gene data show CDR1 as LNHDA and CDR2 as SQIVND (reference sequence). CDR3 nucleotides: TGTGCCAGTAGTATAGGGACAGGTTTCGACGAGCAGTACTTC. Its translation is CASSIGTGFDEQYF.

This rearrangement joins TRBV7-6 to TRBJ2-5; no clear D. The CDR3 extends over 14 amino acids. Germline CDR1 and CDR2: SGHVS and FNYEAQ. Deletions cut 5 bases from V and 4 bases from J, with 14 bases between. DNA for the CDR3: TGTGCCAGCAGCCCCCTCCCCTTGGGAGAGACCCAGTACTTC. The encoded protein is CASSPLPLGETQYF.

The gene calls are TRBV7-6 and TRBJ2-6; either TRBD1 or TRBD2 may fit D (5 bases each). The CDR3 covers 17 residues. CDR1 and CDR2 from the germline V gene are SGHVS and FNYEAQ. The V end lost 2 bases, the J end lost 2 bases, and 13 bases lay between the germline ends. CDR3 sequence (DNA): TGTGCCAGCAGCTTACCCCCTTTGGGGGCTGGGGCCAACGTCCTGACTTTC. Translation gives CASSLPPLGAGANVLTF. Supplemented by reference TRBV7-6 and TRBJ2-6, the full variable domain reads GAGVSQSPRYKVTKRGQDVALRCDPISGHVSLYWYRQALGQGPEFLTYFNYEAQQDKSGLPNDRFSAERPEGSISTLTIQRTEQRDSAMYRCASSLPPLGAGANVLTFGAGSRLTVL.

This rearrangement joins TRBV5-1 to TRBJ2-3; D remains unclear. V was clipped by 5 bases and J by 0 bases, with 10 bases between them. Per germline, CDR1 SGHRS and CDR2 YFSETQ. CDR3 length: 14 amino acids. The CDR3 protein is CASRPFHSTDTQYF. For the CDR3, the DNA is TGCGCCAGCAGGCCCTTCCATAGCACAGATACGCAGTATTTT.

The chain recombines TRBV7-2 with TRBJ1-2; 8 nucleotides line up with TRBD1. The V segment lost 5 bases and the J segment 3 bases; nucleotides outside the gene matches: 11. Germline V gene data show CDR1 as SGHTA and CDR2 as FQGNSA. There are 16 residues in the CDR3. CDR3 coding DNA: TGTGCCAGCAGCCCGCAGACAGGGGAACAGTACTATGGCTACACCTTC. Its protein is CASSPQTGEQYYGYTF.

The V gene is TRBV5-6, the J gene TRBJ2-5; D remains unclear. Trimming removed 4 bases from V and 3 bases from J, with 16 bases in between. Per the germline V gene, CDR1 is SGHDT and CDR2 is YYEEEE. The CDR3 spans 15 residues. The CDR3 protein is CASSPTVRLEETQYF. The DNA for the CDR3 is TGTGCCAGCAGCCCCACGGTGAGGCTGGAAGAGACCCAGTACTTC.

This clone was observed a handful of times. The genes are TRBV6-5 and TRBJ2-1; 12 bases line up with TRBD2. This CDR3 has 15 amino acids. V was clipped by 6 bases and J by 5 bases; unmatched bases: 5. Germline CDR1 and CDR2: MNHEY and SVGAGI. The CDR3 nucleotides are TGTGCCAGCAGCAGACTAGCGGGAGAAGACAATGAGCAGTTCTTC. It encodes CASSRLAGEDNEQFF.